Listed here are 8 T cell receptor beta chains from one sample, sequenced in a study of blood T cell repertoires in COVID-19. The repertoire was sequenced with immunoSEQ multiplex PCR; TCRdb's copy has only in-frame clones and lacks some. The sample includes a few hundred thousand clones, about 87% of them seen just once. Source material: peripheral blood. The receptors were gathered from a human donor in a cohort sampled during active COVID-19.

The rearrangement uses TRBV19 and TRBJ2-5, with TRBD2 identical over 8 bases. CDR3 size: 16 residues. In germline, CDR1 is LNHDA, CDR2 SQIVND (reference sequence). After removal of 3 bases from V and 1 base from J, the junction contained 7 bases not matched to a gene. For the CDR3, the DNA is TGTGCCAGTAGTATCGGAGCGGGGGCTATCCAAGAGACCCAGTACTTC. This gives the protein CASSIGAGAIQETQYF. The variable domain in full, with the rest retrieved from reference TRBV19 and TRBJ2-5, is DGGITQSPKYLFRKEGQNVTLSCEQNLNHDAMYWYRQDPGQGLRLIYYSQIVNDFQKGDIAEGYSVSREKKESFPLTVTSAQKNPTAFYLCASSIGAGAIQETQYFGPGTRLLVL.

The gene calls are TRBV6-8 and TRBJ1-1, with D perhaps TRBD1 (6 bases). V lost 5 bases, J lost 0 bases, and 16 bases lay in between. The CDR3 extends over 16 amino acids. Per the germline V gene, CDR1 is MNHGY and CDR2 is SAAAGT. CDR3 loop: CASSTLQGYMNTEAFF. For the CDR3, the DNA is TGTGCCAGCAGTACGTTGCAGGGGTACATGAACACTGAAGCTTTCTTT.

The chain couples TRBV28 to TRBJ1-1, with no clear D. Germline V gives CDR1 MDHEN, CDR2 SYDVKM. This CDR3 is 10 amino acids long. V shed 11 bases and J shed 3 bases, with 7 bases lying between them. The CDR3 loop is CASVDTEAFF. CDR3 coding DNA: TGTGCCTCAGTGGACACTGAAGCTTTCTTT.

The rearrangement uses TRBV3-1 (or the pseudogene TRBV3-2) and TRBJ2-5; TRBD2 aligns across 7 bases. This CDR3 is built from 15 residues. The V gene's germline CDR1 is LGHDT and CDR2 YNNKEL (reference sequence). V shed 2 bases and J 2 bases; nucleotides not matched to a gene: 5. This CDR3 reads CASSQLSGLQETQYF. Written as DNA, the CDR3 is TGTGCCAGCAGCCAACTTAGCGGGCTACAAGAGACCCAGTACTTC.

The chain links TRBV5-6 to TRBJ2-1; TRBD2 agrees at 9 bases. Per germline, CDR1 SGHDT and CDR2 YYEEEE. The CDR3 runs to 13 residues. V lost 4 bases, J lost 8 bases, and 4 bases stayed unmatched. The CDR3: CASSRRTSDEQFF. The CDR3 DNA is TGTGCCAGCAGCCGTAGGACTAGCGATGAGCAGTTCTTC.

The chain uses TRBV4-3 and TRBJ2-1, with 9 positions matching TRBD2. CDR1 is LGHNA, CDR2 YSLEER, per germline. V shed 1 base and J 2 bases; nucleotides not matched to a gene: 6. CDR3 size: 17 residues. Here the CDR3 reads CASSQGVAGGPYNEQFF. The CDR3, as DNA: TGCGCCAGCAGCCAAGGGGTGGCGGGGGGGCCCTACAATGAGCAGTTCTTC.

This chain joins TRBV5-1 and TRBJ1-1; 9 bases fit TRBD1. J gave up 10 bases and V 4 bases, and 5 bases lay outside the gene matches. This CDR3 region has 12 residues. Looked up from germline, CDR1 is SGHRS and CDR2 is YFSETQ. CDR3 region: CASSTGTGRAFF. CDR3 DNA sequence: TGCGCCAGCAGCACTGGGACAGGGAGAGCTTTCTTT.

This clone was counted many times. This chain connects TRBV7-2 to TRBJ2-7; 9 bases match TRBD1. V was pared by 8 bases and J by 4 bases, with 12 bases of the junction left unmatched. This CDR3 comprises 15 residues. Germline V gives CDR1 SGHTA, CDR2 FQGNSA. In DNA, the CDR3 is TGTGCCAGCTGCCATGAGGGGACAGGGTATTACGAGCAGTACTTC. Protein product: CASCHEGTGYYEQYF. Together with reference TRBV7-2 and TRBJ2-7, the CDR3 gives the full variable domain: GAGVSQSPSNKVTEKGKDVELRCDPISGHTALYWYRQSLGQGLEFLIYFQGNSAPDKSGLPSDRFSAERTGGSVSTLTIQRTQQEDSAVYLCASCHEGTGYYEQYFGPGTRLTVT.